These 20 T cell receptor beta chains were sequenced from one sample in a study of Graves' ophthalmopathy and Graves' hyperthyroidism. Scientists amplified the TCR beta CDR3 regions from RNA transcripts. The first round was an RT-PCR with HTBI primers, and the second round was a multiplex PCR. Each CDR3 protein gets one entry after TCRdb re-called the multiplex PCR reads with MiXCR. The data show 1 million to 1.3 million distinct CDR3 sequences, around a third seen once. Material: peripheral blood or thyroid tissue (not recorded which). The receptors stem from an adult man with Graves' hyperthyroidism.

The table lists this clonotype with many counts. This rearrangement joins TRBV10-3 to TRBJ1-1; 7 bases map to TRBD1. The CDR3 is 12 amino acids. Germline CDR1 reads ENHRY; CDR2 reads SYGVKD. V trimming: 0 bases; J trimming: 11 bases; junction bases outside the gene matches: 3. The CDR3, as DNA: TGTGCCATCAGTGAGTCAGGACAGGTTGCTTTCTTT. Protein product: CAISESGQVAFF.

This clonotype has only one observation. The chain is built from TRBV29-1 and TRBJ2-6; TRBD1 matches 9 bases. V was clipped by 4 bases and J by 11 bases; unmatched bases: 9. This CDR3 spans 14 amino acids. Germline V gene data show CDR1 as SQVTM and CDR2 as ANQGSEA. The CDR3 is CSVVGWDRDYVLTF. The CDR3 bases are TGCAGCGTTGTGGGTTGGGACAGGGACTACGTCCTGACTTTC.

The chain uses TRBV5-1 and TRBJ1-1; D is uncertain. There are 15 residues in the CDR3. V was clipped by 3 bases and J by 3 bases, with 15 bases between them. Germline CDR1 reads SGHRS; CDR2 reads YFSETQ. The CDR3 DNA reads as TGCGCCAGCAGCTACATGGCCTCCGGGTACACTGAAGCTTTCTTT. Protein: CASSYMASGYTEAFF.

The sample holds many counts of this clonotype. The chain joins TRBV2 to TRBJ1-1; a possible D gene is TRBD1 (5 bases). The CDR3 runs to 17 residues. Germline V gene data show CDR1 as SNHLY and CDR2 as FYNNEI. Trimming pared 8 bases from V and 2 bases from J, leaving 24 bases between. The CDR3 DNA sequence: TGTGCCAGCTGGGGCGTCAAACTCCCCCCCACAAACACTGAAGCTTTCTTT. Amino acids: CASWGVKLPPTNTEAFF. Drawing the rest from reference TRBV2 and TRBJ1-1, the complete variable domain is EPEVTQTPSHQVTQMGQEVILRCVPISNHLYFYWYRQILGQKVEFLVSFYNNEISEKSEIFDDQFSVERPDGSNFTLKIRSTKLEDSAMYFCASWGVKLPPTNTEAFFGQGTRLTVV.

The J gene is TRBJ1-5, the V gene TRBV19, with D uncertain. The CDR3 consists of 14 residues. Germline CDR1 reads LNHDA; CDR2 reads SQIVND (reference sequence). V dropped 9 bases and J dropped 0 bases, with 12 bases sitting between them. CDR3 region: CASSYLNSNQPQHF. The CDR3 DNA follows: TGTGCCAGCAGTTACCTGAATAGCAATCAGCCCCAGCATTTT.

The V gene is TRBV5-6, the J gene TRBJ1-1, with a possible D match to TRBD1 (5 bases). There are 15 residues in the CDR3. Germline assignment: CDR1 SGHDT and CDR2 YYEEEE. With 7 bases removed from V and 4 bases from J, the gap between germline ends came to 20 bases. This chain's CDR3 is CASSTLLRGGTEAFF. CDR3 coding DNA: TGTGCCAGCTCGACGCTGTTGAGGGGTGGCACTGAAGCTTTCTTT.

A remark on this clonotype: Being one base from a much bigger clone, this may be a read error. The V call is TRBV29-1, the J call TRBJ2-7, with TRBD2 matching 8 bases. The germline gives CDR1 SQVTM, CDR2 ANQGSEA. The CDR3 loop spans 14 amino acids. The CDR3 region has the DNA TGCGGCGTACGAGTGGCGGGGGGAACCTACGAGCAGTACTTC. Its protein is CGVRVAGGTYEQYF.

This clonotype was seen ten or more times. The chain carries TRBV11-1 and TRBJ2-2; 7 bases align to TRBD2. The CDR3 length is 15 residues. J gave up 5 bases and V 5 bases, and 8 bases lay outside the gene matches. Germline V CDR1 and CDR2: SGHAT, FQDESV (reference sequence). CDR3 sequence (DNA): TGTGCCAGCAGCCATACCAGCGGGACGACCGGGGAGCTGTTTTTT. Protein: CASSHTSGTTGELFF.

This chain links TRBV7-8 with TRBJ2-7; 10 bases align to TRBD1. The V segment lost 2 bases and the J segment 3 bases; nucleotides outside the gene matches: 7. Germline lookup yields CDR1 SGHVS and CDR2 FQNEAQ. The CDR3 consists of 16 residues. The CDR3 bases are TGTGCCAGCAGCTTAAAGACAGGGGGCGTTTTCTACGAGCAGTACTTC. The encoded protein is CASSLKTGGVFYEQYF.

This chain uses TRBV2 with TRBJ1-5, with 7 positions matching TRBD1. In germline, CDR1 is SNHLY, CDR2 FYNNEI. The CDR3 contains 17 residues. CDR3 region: CARAPTGMDYSNQPQHF. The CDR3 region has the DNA TGTGCTAGAGCCCCGACAGGGATGGACTATAGCAATCAGCCCCAGCATTTT. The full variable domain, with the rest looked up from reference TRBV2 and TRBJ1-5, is EPEVTQTPSHQVTQMGQEVILRCVPISNHLYFYWYRQILGQKVEFLVSFYNNEISEKSEIFDDQFSVERPDGSNFTLKIRSTKLEDSAMYFCARAPTGMDYSNQPQHFGDGTRLSIL.

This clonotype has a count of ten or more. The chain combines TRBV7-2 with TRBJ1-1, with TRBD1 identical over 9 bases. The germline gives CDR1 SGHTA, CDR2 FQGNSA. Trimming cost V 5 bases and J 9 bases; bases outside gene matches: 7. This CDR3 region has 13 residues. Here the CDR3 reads CASSVRQGGQAFF. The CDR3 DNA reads TGTGCCAGCAGCGTACGACAGGGGGGACAAGCTTTCTTT.

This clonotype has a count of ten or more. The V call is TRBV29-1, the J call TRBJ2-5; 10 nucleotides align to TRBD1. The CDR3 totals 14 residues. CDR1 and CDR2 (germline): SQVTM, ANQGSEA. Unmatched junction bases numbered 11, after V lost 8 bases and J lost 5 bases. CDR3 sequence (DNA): TGCAGCCACTCCCGACAGGGGGCCTGGGAGACCCAGTACTTC. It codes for CSHSRQGAWETQYF.

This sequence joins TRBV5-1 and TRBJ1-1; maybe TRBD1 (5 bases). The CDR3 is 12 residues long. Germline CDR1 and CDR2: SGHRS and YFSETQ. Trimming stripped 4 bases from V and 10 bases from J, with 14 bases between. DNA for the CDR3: TGCGCCAGCAGCGCCGGGACTAGCGGAGCTTTCTTT. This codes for CASSAGTSGAFF.

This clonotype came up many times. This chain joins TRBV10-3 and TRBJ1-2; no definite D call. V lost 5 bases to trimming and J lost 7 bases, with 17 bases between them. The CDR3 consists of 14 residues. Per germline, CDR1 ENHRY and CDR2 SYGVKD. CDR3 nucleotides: TGTGCCATCAGTAAGGGCCCCCGTGAAGGTGGCTACACCTTC. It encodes CAISKGPREGGYTF.

The CDR3 nucleotides read TGTGCCAGCAGCGTAGGGAAGGGGGGCACCATATATTTT. Its protein is CASSVGKGGTIYF. The rearrangement links TRBV7-3 to TRBJ1-3, with D perhaps TRBD1 (6 bases). The germline CDR1 and CDR2 sequences are SGHTA and FQGTGA. Trimming pared 5 bases from V and 9 bases from J, leaving 14 bases between. The CDR3 has 13 residues.

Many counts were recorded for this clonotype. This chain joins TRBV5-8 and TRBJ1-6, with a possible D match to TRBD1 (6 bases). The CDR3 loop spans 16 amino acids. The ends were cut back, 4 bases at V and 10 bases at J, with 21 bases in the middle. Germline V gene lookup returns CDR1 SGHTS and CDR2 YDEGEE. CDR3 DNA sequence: TGTGCCAGCAGCCTGGGGGGGCAGGCCATCTCATCACCCCTCCACTTT. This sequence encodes CASSLGGQAISSPLHF.

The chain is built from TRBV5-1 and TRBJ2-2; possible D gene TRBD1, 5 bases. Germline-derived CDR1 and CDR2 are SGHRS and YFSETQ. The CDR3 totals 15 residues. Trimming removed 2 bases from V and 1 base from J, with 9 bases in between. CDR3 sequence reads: CASSFDDRNTGELFF. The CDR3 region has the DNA TGCGCCAGCAGCTTCGATGACAGGAACACCGGGGAGCTGTTTTTT.

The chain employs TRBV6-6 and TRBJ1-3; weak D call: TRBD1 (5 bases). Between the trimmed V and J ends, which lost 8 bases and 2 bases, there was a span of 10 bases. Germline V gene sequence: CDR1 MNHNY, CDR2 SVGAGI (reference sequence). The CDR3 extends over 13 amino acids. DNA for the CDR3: TGTGCCAGCGAGACAGAGGCTGGAAACACCATATATTTT. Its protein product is CASETEAGNTIYF.

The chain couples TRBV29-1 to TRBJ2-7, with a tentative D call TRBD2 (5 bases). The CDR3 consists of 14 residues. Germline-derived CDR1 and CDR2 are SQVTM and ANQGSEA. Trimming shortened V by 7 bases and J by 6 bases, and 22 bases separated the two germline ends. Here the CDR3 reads CSAAGGRTLFEQYF. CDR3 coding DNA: TGCAGCGCTGCGGGCGGCCGTACGTTGTTCGAGCAGTACTTC.

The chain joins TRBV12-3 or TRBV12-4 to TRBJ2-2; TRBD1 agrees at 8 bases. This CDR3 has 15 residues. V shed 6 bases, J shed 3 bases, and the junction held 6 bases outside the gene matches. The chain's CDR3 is CASRPGTGYTGELFF. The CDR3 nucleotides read TGTGCCAGCAGGCCCGGGACAGGATACACCGGGGAGCTGTTTTTT.